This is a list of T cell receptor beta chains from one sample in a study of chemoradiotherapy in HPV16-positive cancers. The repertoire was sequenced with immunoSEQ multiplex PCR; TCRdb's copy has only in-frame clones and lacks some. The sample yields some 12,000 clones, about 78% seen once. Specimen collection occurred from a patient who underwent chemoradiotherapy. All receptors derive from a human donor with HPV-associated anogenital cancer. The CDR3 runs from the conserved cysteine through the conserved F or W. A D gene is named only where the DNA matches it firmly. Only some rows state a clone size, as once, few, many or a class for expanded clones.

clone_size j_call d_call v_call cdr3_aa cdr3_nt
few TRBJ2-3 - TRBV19 CASSTDPLGSTDTQYF TGTGCCAGTAGCACAGACCCTTTGGGGAGCACAGATACGCAGTATTTT
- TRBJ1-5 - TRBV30 CAWSGGGEQPQHF TGTGCCTGGAGTGGGGGAGGGGAGCAGCCCCAGCATTTT
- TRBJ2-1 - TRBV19 CASSRDTYNEQFF TGTGCCAGTAGTAGAGACACCTACAATGAGCAGTTCTTC
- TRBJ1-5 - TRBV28 CASRVELNQPQHF TGTGCCAGCAGGGTAGAGCTCAATCAGCCCCAGCATTTT
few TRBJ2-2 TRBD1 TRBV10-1 CASSDTGTGVDGELFF TGCGCCAGCAGTGACACCGGGACAGGGGTAGACGGGGAGCTGTTTTTT
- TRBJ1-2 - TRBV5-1 CASSLSSLSSHTF TGCGCCAGCAGCTTGTCCTCGCTCTCTTCGCACACCTTC
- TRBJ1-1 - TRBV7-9 CASSWTISGTEAFF TGTGCCAGCAGCTGGACAATTAGTGGCACTGAAGCTTTCTTT
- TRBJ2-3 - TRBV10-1 CASSPGTLLSYGTDTQYF TGCGCCAGCAGTCCTGGGACGCTTTTATCCTATGGCACAGATACGCAGTATTTT
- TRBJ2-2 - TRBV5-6 CASSFGRTLGTGELFF TGTGCCAGCAGCTTTGGACGGACCTTGGGCACCGGGGAGCTGTTTTTT
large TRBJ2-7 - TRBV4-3 CASSQDVRGDEQYF TGCGCCAGCAGCCAAGATGTCAGGGGAGACGAGCAGTACTTC
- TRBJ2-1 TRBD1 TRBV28 CASSERTGYNEQFF TGTGCCAGCAGTGAACGGACAGGCTACAATGAGCAGTTCTTC
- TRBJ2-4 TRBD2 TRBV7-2 CASSRLAGTNIQYF TGTGCCAGCAGTCGACTAGCGGGGACAAACATTCAGTACTTC
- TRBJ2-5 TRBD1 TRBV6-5 CASRLGTGVEGTQYF TGTGCCAGCAGGCTGGGGACAGGGGTTGAGGGGACCCAGTACTTC
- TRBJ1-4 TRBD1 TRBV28 CASTTGLEKLFF TGTGCCAGTACGACAGGGCTCGAAAAACTGTTTTTT
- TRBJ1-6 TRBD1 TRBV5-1 CASSATGGNSPLHF TGCGCCAGCAGCGCCACAGGGGGAAATTCACCCCTCCACTTT
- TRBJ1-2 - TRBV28 CASSHPAGGYTF TGTGCCAGCAGTCACCCGGCCGGGGGCTACACCTTC
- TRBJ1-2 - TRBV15 CATSRERGGYGYTF TGTGCCACCAGCAGAGAAAGAGGGGGCTATGGCTACACCTTC
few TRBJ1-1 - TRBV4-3 CASSQRGGNTEAFF TGCGCCAGCAGCCAAAGAGGAGGGAACACTGAAGCTTTCTTT
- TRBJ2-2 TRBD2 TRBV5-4 CASSVTSGRPTGELFF TGTGCCAGCAGCGTAACTAGCGGGAGACCTACCGGGGAGCTGTTTTTT
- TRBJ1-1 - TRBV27 CASSLSPTGTVAFF TGTGCCAGCAGTTTGAGTCCCACAGGGACGGTCGCTTTCTTT
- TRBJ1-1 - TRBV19 CASSIRQLNTEAFF TGTGCCAGTAGTATTAGACAGTTGAACACTGAAGCTTTCTTT
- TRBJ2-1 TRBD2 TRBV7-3 CASSLTTSGSPRRQYNEQFF TGTGCCAGCAGCCTGACGACTAGCGGGAGTCCCCGTAGACAATACAATGAGCAGTTCTTC
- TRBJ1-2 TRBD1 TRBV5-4 CASSSGQVLHGYTF TGTGCCAGCAGCTCCGGACAGGTCCTCCATGGCTACACCTTC
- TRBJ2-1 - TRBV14 CASSHLGLANRYNEQFF TGTGCCAGCAGCCATCTAGGGCTAGCGAACAGATACAATGAGCAGTTCTTC
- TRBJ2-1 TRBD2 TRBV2 CASSDGGREDNEQFF TGTGCCAGCAGTGACGGCGGGAGGGAAGACAATGAGCAGTTCTTC
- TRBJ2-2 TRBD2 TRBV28 CASSLRETSGRPGELFF TGTGCCAGCAGTTTAAGGGAGACTAGCGGGAGACCCGGGGAGCTGTTTTTT
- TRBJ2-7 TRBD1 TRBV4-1 CASSPGQSSYEQYF TGCGCCAGCAGCCCGGGACAGAGCAGCTACGAGCAGTACTTC
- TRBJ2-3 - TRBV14 CASRQGLLDTQYF TGTGCCAGCCGGCAGGGGCTGTTGGATACGCAGTATTTT
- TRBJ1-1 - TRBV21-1 CASLAWTDTEAFF TGTGCCAGCTTGGCCTGGACAGACACTGAAGCTTTCTTT
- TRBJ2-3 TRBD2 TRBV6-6 CASSYTSGRADTQYF TGTGCCAGCAGTTACACTAGCGGGAGGGCAGATACGCAGTATTTT
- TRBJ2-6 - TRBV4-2 CASSQEDSSSGANVLTF TGTGCCAGCAGCCAAGAGGACAGTAGCTCTGGGGCCAACGTCCTGACTTTC
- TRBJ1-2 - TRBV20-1 CSVGANYGYTF TGCAGTGTAGGCGCTAACTATGGCTACACCTTC
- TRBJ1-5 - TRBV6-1 CASRGERIGQPQHF TGTGCCAGCAGGGGAGAAAGGATTGGCCAGCCCCAGCATTTT
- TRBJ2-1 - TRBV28 CASSFGVGKPYNEQFF TGTGCCAGCAGTTTTGGCGTGGGCAAACCGTACAATGAGCAGTTCTTC
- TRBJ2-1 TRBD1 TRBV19 CASSIQGALVSSNEQFF TGTGCCAGTAGTATACAGGGGGCACTAGTATCCTCCAATGAGCAGTTCTTC
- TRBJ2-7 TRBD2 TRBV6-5 CASRLAGVLEQYF TGTGCCAGCAGATTAGCGGGAGTTCTCGAGCAGTACTTC
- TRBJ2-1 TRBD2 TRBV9 CASSVAGLAYNEQFF TGTGCCAGCAGCGTAGCAGGACTAGCCTACAATGAGCAGTTCTTC
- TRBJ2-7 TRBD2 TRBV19 CASSPTSGRDPYEQYF TGTGCCAGTAGTCCGACTAGCGGGAGGGATCCCTACGAGCAGTACTTC
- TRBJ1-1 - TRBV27 CASTRNGGTEAFF TGTGCCAGCACCCGTAATGGGGGCACTGAAGCTTTCTTT
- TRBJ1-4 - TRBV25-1 CASSPTATNEKLFF TGTGCCAGCAGTCCGACAGCAACTAATGAAAAACTGTTTTTT
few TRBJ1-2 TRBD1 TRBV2 CASKGDSRAYGYTF TGTGCCAGCAAAGGGGACAGCCGAGCCTATGGCTACACCTTC
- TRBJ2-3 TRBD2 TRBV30 CAWSGWTSGSDTQYF TGTGCCTGGAGTGGTTGGACTAGCGGGAGTGATACGCAGTATTTT
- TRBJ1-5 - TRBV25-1 CASSYNNQPQHF TGTGCCAGCAGTTACAACAATCAGCCCCAGCATTTT
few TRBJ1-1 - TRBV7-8 CASSLAVSGNTEAFF TGTGCCAGCAGCTTAGCGGTGTCGGGGAACACTGAAGCTTTCTTT
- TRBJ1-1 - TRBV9 CASSSLGGTEAFF TGTGCCAGCAGTAGTTTGGGCGGAACTGAAGCTTTCTTT
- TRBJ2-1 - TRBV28 CASSSRLGGGNEQFF TGTGCCAGCAGTAGCCGACTAGGTGGAGGCAATGAGCAGTTCTTC
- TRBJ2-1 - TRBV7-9 CASSGGTDQQFF TGTGCCAGCAGCGGAGGGACCGATCAGCAGTTCTTC
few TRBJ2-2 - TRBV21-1 CATKPGFSGELFF TGTGCCACAAAACCGGGCTTTTCCGGGGAGCTGTTTTTT
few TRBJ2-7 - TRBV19 CASSITTLYEQYF TGTGCCAGTAGTATTACCACACTCTACGAGCAGTACTTC
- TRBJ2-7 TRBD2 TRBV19 CASSRLAGVHEQYF TGTGCCAGTAGTCGACTAGCGGGAGTCCACGAGCAGTACTTC
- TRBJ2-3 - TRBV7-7 CASSSGFIGTDTQYF TGTGCTAGCAGCTCAGGATTTATAGGCACAGATACGCAGTATTTT
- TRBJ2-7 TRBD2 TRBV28 CASTASLAASSYEQYF TGTGCCAGCACCGCCTCACTAGCGGCAAGCTCCTACGAGCAGTACTTC
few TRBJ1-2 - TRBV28 CATQPRIFGYTF TGTGCCACCCAACCTCGAATATTTGGCTACACCTTC
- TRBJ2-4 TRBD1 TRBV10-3 CAISEGTGGQAKNIQYF TGTGCCATCAGTGAGGGGACAGGGGGCCAAGCCAAAAACATTCAGTACTTC
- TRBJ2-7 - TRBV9 CASTKSLVSHEQYF TGTGCCAGCACTAAGTCCCTAGTTTCGCACGAGCAGTACTTC
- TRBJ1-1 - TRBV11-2 CASSLVPGNTEAFF TGTGCCAGCAGCTTAGTCCCGGGGAACACTGAAGCTTTCTTT
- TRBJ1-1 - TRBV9 CASSVESAGDTEAFF TGTGCCAGCAGCGTAGAGTCCGCAGGGGACACTGAAGCTTTCTTT
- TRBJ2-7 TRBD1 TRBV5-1 CASSTGQGVYEQYF TGCGCCAGCAGCACAGGACAGGGCGTGTACGAGCAGTACTTC
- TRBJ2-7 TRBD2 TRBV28 CASSLSLLAGVYEQYF TGTGCCAGCAGTTTGTCGTTACTAGCGGGAGTCTACGAGCAGTACTTC